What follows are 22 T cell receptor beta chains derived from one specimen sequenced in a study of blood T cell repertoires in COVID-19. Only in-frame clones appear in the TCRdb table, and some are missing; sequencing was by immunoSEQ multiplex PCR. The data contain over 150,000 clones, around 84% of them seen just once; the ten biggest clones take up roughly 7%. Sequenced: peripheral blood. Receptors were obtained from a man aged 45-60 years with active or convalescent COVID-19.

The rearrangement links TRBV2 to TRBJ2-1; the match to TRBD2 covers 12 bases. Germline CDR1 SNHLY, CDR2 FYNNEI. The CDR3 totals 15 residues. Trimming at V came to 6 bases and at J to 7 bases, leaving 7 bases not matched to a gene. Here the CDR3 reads CASRVLAGGLNEQFF. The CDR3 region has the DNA TGTGCCAGCAGGGTTCTAGCGGGAGGGTTGAATGAGCAGTTCTTC.

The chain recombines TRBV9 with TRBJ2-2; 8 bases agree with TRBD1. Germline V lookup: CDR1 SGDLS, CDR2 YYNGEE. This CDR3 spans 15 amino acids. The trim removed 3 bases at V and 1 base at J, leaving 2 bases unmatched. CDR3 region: CASSAGTGNTGELFF. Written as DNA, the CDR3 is TGTGCCAGCAGCGCCGGGACAGGGAACACCGGGGAGCTGTTTTTT.

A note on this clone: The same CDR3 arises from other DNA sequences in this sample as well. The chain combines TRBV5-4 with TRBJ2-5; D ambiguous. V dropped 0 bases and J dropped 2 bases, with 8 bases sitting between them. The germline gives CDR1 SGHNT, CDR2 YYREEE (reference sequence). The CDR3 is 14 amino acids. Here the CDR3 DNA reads TGTGCCAGCAGCTTGGACTTAACTCAAGAGACCCAGTACTTC. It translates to CASSLDLTQETQYF.

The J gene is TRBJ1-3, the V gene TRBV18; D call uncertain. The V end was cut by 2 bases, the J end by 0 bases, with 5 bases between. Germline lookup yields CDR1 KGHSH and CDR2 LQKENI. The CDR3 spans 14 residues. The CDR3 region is CASSPYGSGNTIYF. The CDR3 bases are TGTGCCAGCTCACCATACGGCTCTGGAAACACCATATATTTT.

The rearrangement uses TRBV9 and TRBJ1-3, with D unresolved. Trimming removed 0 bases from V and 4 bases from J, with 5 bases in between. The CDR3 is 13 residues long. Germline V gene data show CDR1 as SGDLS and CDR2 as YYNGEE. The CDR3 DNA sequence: TGTGCCAGCAGCGTAGAACAAGGAAACACCATATATTTT. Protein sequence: CASSVEQGNTIYF.

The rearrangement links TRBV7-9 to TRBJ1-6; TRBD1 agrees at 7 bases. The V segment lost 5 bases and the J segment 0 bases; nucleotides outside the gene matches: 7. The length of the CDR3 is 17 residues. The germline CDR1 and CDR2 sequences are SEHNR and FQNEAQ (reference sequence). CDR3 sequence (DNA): TGTGCCAGCAGCACACGGACAGGAAGCTCCTATAATTCACCCCTCCACTTT. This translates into CASSTRTGSSYNSPLHF.

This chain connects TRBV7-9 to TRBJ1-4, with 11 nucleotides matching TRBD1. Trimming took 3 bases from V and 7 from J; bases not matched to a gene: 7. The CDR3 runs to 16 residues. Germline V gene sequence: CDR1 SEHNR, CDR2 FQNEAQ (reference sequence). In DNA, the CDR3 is TGTGCCAGCAGCTTGGGACAGGGGGTTGTGGGTGAAAAACTGTTTTTT. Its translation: CASSLGQGVVGEKLFF.

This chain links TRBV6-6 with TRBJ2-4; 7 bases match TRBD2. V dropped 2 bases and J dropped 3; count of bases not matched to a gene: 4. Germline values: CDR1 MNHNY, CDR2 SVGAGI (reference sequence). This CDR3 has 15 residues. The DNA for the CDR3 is TGTGCCAGCAGTTACCGGGCGGGGGACAAAAACATTCAGTACTTC. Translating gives CASSYRAGDKNIQYF.

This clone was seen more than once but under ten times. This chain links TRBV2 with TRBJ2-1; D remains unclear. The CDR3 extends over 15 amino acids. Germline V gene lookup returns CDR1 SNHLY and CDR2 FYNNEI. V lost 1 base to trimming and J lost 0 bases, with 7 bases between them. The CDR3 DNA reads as TGTGCCAGCAGTGAAGAACGCAGCTCCTACAATGAGCAGTTCTTC. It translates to CASSEERSSYNEQFF. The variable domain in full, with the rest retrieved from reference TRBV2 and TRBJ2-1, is EPEVTQTPSHQVTQMGQEVILRCVPISNHLYFYWYRQILGQKVEFLVSFYNNEISEKSEIFDDQFSVERPDGSNFTLKIRSTKLEDSAMYFCASSEERSSYNEQFFGPGTRLTVL.

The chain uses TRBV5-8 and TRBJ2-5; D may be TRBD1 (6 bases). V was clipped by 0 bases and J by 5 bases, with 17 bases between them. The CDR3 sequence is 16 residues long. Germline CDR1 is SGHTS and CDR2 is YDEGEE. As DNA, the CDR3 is TGTGCCAGCAGCTTGGTTCAGGGGCCCGTAAGGGAGACCCAGTACTTC. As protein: CASSLVQGPVRETQYF.

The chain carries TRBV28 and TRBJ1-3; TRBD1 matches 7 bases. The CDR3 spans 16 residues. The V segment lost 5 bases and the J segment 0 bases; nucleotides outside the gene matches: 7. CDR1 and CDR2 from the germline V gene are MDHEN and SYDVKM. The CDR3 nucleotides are TGTGCCAGCAGTCCCGGGAGGGACAGCTCTGGAAACACCATATATTTT. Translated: CASSPGRDSSGNTIYF.

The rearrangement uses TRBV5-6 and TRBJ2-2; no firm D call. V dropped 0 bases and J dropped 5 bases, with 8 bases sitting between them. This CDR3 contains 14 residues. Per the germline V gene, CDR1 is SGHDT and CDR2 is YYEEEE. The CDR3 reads CASSLEPSTGELFF. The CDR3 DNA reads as TGTGCCAGCAGCTTGGAGCCTTCAACCGGGGAGCTGTTTTTT.

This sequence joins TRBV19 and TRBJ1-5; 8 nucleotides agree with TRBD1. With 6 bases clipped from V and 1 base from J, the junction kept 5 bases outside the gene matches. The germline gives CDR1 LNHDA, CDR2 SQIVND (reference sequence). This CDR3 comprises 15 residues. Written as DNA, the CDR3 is TGTGCCAGTAGCGCAGACAGGGGAAGCAATCAGCCCCAGCATTTT. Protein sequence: CASSADRGSNQPQHF. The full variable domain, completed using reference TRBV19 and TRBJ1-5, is DGGITQSPKYLFRKEGQNVTLSCEQNLNHDAMYWYRQDPGQGLRLIYYSQIVNDFQKGDIAEGYSVSREKKESFPLTVTSAQKNPTAFYLCASSADRGSNQPQHFGDGTRLSIL.

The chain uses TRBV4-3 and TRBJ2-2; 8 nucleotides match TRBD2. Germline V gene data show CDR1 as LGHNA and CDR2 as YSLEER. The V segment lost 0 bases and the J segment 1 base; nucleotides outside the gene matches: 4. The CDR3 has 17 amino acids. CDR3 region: CASSQDPLAGNTGELFF. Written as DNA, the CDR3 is TGCGCCAGCAGCCAAGATCCCCTAGCGGGGAACACCGGGGAGCTGTTTTTT.

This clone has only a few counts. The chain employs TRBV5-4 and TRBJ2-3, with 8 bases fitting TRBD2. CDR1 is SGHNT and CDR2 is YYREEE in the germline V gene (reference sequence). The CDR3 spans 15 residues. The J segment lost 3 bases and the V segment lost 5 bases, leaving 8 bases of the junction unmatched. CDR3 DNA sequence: TGTGCCAGCAGAGAGCGGGAGAGCTTTACAGATACGCAGTATTTT. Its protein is CASRERESFTDTQYF.

CDR3 region: CASSFRVPTEAFF. The CDR3 nucleotides are TGTGCCAGCAGTTTCAGGGTCCCCACTGAAGCTTTCTTT. The chain employs TRBV28 and TRBJ1-1; a weak D match, TRBD1 (5 bases). The germline CDR1 and CDR2 sequences are MDHEN and SYDVKM. V lost 3 bases to trimming and J lost 4 bases, with 9 bases between them. The CDR3 covers 13 residues.

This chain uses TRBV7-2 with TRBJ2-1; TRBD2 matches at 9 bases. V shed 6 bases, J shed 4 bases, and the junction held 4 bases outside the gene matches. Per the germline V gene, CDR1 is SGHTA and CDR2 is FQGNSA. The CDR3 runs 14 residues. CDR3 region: CASRQGLAYNEQFF. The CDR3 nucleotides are TGTGCCAGCAGACAAGGACTAGCGTACAATGAGCAGTTCTTC.

The CDR3 DNA reads as TGTGCCATCAGTGAACCGGGACAGGCCTCATCGGCGGAGCAGTACTTC. Protein: CAISEPGQASSAEQYF. The chain employs TRBV10-3 and TRBJ2-7; the match to TRBD1 covers 8 bases. The germline gives CDR1 ENHRY, CDR2 SYGVKD. The V and J ends lost 3 bases and 7 bases, in that order; junction bases with no gene match: 14. The CDR3 length is 16 residues.

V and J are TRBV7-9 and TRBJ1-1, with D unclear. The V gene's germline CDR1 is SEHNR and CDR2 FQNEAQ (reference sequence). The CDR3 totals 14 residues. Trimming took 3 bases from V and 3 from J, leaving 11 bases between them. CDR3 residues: CASSLIGGDTEAFF. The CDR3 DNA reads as TGTGCCAGCAGCTTGATTGGTGGAGACACTGAAGCTTTCTTT.

The DNA of the CDR3 is TGTGCCAGCAGCCTGGGTCCAGGGAGCAATCAGCCCCAGCATTTT. As protein: CASSLGPGSNQPQHF. The chain couples TRBV3-1 (or the pseudogene TRBV3-2) to TRBJ1-5; tentative D call: TRBD1 (5 bases). The germline gives CDR1 LGHDT, CDR2 YNNKEL (reference sequence). The CDR3 covers 15 residues. The germline V and J ends were trimmed by 4 bases and 1 base, with 11 bases remaining between them.

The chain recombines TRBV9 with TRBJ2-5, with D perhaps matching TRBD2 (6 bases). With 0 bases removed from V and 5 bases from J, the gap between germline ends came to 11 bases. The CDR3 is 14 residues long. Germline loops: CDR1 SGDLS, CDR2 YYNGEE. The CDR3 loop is CASSVAGDPETQYF. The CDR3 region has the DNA TGTGCCAGCAGCGTAGCGGGGGACCCGGAGACCCAGTACTTC.

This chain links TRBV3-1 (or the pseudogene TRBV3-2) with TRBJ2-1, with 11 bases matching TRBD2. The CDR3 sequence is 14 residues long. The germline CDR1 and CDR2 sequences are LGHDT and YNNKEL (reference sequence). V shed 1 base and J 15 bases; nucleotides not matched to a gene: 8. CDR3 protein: CASSQVGSGGAGFF. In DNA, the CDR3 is TGTGCCAGCAGCCAAGTTGGTAGCGGGGGGGCCGGGTTCTTC.